The clone carrying this TCR beta chain was found a few times. The antigen remains unidentified. TCRdb reprocessed the RT-PCR reads via MiXCR and lists one record per CDR3 protein. The sample consists of more than 450,000 distinct CDR3 sequences, approximately 12% of them appearing once. The data stem from a study of response to subunit inactivated influenza vaccine. Findings of the study overall: T cells newly recruited by each seasonal influenza vaccination are few, the authors suggested.

The sequenced sample was PBMCs from blood, obtained on the day of vaccination. The receptor's source is a man aged 50 to 60 who received an inactivated influenza vaccine.

The CDR3 is CASSTRGQAEAFF. The CDR3 DNA reads TGTGCCAGCAGCACCCGGGGGCAGGCTGAAGCTTTCTTT. V usage is TRBV9 and J usage is TRBJ1-1, with a weak D call TRBD1 (6 bases). With 4 bases removed from V and 6 bases from J, the gap between germline ends came to 13 bases. Germline CDR1 and CDR2: SGDLS and YYNGEE. The CDR3 has 13 residues. The full variable domain, its missing parts supplied by reference TRBV9 and TRBJ1-1, is DSGVTQTPKHLITATGQRVTLRCSPRSGDLSVYWYQQSLDQGLQFLIQYYNGEERAKGNILERFSAQQFPDLHSELNLSSLELGDSALYFCASSTRGQAEAFFGQGTRLTVV.